These 31 T cell receptor beta chains were sequenced from one sample in a study of T cell responses to AZD1222 COVID-19 vaccine. Assay used: immunoSEQ multiplex PCR; TCRdb lists only in-frame clones, some missing. Of some 130,000 clones listed, 88% are singletons. This specimen was peripheral blood, taken on day 0 of AZD1222 vaccination. These receptor sequences come from an adult in good health.

The V and J genes are TRBV5-1 and TRBJ2-7; D unresolved. CDR3 length: 12 residues. The V and J ends lost 4 bases and 4 bases respectively, with 9 bases between them. The germline gives CDR1 SGHRS, CDR2 YFSETQ. The CDR3 DNA is TGCGCCAGCAGCGGGCAGTTATACGAGCAGTACTTC. This codes for CASSGQLYEQYF.

The CDR3 nucleotides are TGTGCCAGCAGCCAAGCACCCAGGGGGCTCCAAGAGACCCAGTACTTC. It encodes CASSQAPRGLQETQYF. The rearrangement uses TRBV3-1 (or the pseudogene TRBV3-2) and TRBJ2-5; TRBD1 matches at 8 bases. After removal of 1 base from V and 1 base from J, the junction contained 5 bases not matched to a gene. The germline gives CDR1 LGHDT, CDR2 YNNKEL (reference sequence). The CDR3 totals 16 residues.

Comment on this clone: Other DNA sequences in the sample encode the same CDR3. The J gene is TRBJ2-7, the V gene TRBV7-6; D might be TRBD2 (5 bases). Trimming stripped 1 base from V and 1 base from J, with 5 bases between. The CDR3 loop spans 13 amino acids. CDR1 and CDR2 from the germline V gene are SGHVS and FNYEAQ. The CDR3 DNA reads TGTGCCAGCAGCTTAGGGGAGTCCTACGAGCAGTACTTC. It is translated as CASSLGESYEQYF.

V gene TRBV25-1 combines with J gene TRBJ2-3; D is possibly TRBD1 or TRBD2 (5 bases each). The CDR3 has 13 residues. V was clipped by 8 bases and J by 3 bases, with 12 bases between them. The V gene's germline CDR1 is MGHDK and CDR2 SYGVNS. This CDR3 is CASRTPGTDTQYF. CDR3 bases: TGTGCCAGCCGGACTCCAGGGACAGATACGCAGTATTTT.

The chain uses TRBV6-5 and TRBJ1-1; TRBD1 agrees at 10 bases. Germline assignment: CDR1 MNHEY and CDR2 SVGAGI. The CDR3 has 14 residues. After removal of 8 bases from V and 1 base from J, the junction contained 4 bases not matched to a gene. The CDR3, as DNA: TGTGCCAGCGACAGGGGGCCTGGGAACACTGAAGCTTTCTTT. Its translation: CASDRGPGNTEAFF.

The chain has TRBV6-5 and TRBJ1-3, with a weak D call TRBD1 (6 bases). V was clipped by 5 bases and J by 0 bases, with 11 bases between them. The germline CDR1 and CDR2 sequences are MNHEY and SVGAGI. This CDR3 is built from 15 residues. The CDR3 is CASSPTGLSGNTIYF. CDR3 DNA: TGTGCCAGCAGTCCTACAGGGCTCTCTGGAAACACCATATATTTT.

The rearrangement links TRBV7-2 to TRBJ1-5; 10 nucleotides match TRBD1. CDR3 length equals 17 residues. In germline, CDR1 is SGHTA, CDR2 FQGNSA. V gave up 1 base and J gave up 2 bases; unmatched junction bases: 5. Written as DNA, the CDR3 is TGTGCCAGCAGCTTAGTGGGGACAGGGGCGGGCAATCAGCCCCAGCATTTT. Encoded protein: CASSLVGTGAGNQPQHF.

The chain combines TRBV7-9 with TRBJ1-4; D is ambiguous. CDR1 is SEHNR and CDR2 is FQNEAQ in the germline V gene (reference sequence). Trimming removed 7 bases at V and 6 bases at J, with 12 bases between. This CDR3 is 13 amino acids long. The CDR3 coding sequence is TGTGCCAGCAAAAGGGCTGAATATGAAAAACTGTTTTTT. Translated: CASKRAEYEKLFF.

This clone showed up just a few times. The chain uses TRBV19 and TRBJ1-5, with D unclear. Trimming took 6 bases from V and 5 from J, leaving 17 bases between them. CDR3 length: 15 amino acids. CDR1 and CDR2 from the germline V gene are LNHDA and SQIVND (reference sequence). CDR3 in DNA: TGTGCCAGTAGGCGAAACGTAGCCGGGGATCAGCCCCAGCATTTT. It yields the protein CASRRNVAGDQPQHF.

This sequence joins TRBV11-2 and TRBJ2-1; perhaps TRBD2 as D (7 bases). Germline V gives CDR1 SGHAT, CDR2 FQNNGV. The CDR3 spans 14 residues. V was cut by 5 bases and J by 10 bases, with 18 bases left in between. This CDR3 reads CASSHRGGAEEQFF. CDR3 bases: TGTGCCAGCAGCCACAGAGGGGGGGCCGAGGAGCAGTTCTTC.

This chain uses TRBV18 with TRBJ2-2; D is ambiguous. The V gene lost 6 bases and the J gene lost 1 base, with 9 bases spanning the gap. Per the germline V gene, CDR1 is KGHSH and CDR2 is LQKENI. The CDR3 runs 14 residues. This CDR3 is CASSLDQNTGELFF. The CDR3 nucleotides read TGTGCCAGCTCCCTGGACCAGAACACCGGGGAGCTGTTTTTT.

This sequence joins TRBV19 and TRBJ1-6, with D perhaps matching TRBD1 (5 bases). Between the trimmed V and J ends, which lost 5 bases and 6 bases, there was a span of 8 bases. CDR1 is LNHDA and CDR2 is SQIVND in the germline V gene (reference sequence). There are 13 residues in the CDR3. CDR3 loop: CASSGTTNSPLHF. The CDR3 region has the DNA TGTGCCAGTAGTGGGACCACTAATTCACCCCTCCACTTT.

The chain employs TRBV21-1 and TRBJ1-5; the D call TRBD1 from the table was never checked on the DNA. TRBV21-1 is labeled a pseudogene. The CDR3 consists of 8 residues. The CDR3 DNA follows: TGTGCCAGCAGCAGGGCGCATTTT. It yields the protein CASSRAHF.

This chain connects TRBV10-2 to TRBJ2-1; 7 nucleotides align to TRBD1. This CDR3 comprises 14 residues. In germline, CDR1 is WSHSY, CDR2 SAAADI. The V and J ends lost 3 bases and 3 bases, in that order; junction bases with no gene match: 2. The DNA of the CDR3 is TGCGCCAGCAGTGACAGGGGGTTCTACAATGAGCAGTTCTTC. Translating gives CASSDRGFYNEQFF.

This CDR3 reads CASSQDRLNTEAFF. The CDR3 DNA is TGTGCCAGCAGCCAAGACAGATTGAACACTGAAGCTTTCTTT. J is TRBJ1-1 and V is TRBV3-1 (or the pseudogene TRBV3-2), with D unclear. This CDR3 has 14 residues. The germline CDR1 and CDR2 sequences are LGHDT and YNNKEL (reference sequence). The V and J ends lost 0 bases and 0 bases respectively, with 5 bases between them.

V usage is TRBV28 and J usage is TRBJ2-7, with a possible D match to TRBD1 (5 bases). CDR1 and CDR2 (germline): MDHEN, SYDVKM. There are 14 residues in the CDR3. Trimming took off 4 bases at V and 1 base at J, with 11 bases between the two ends. Here the CDR3 reads CASSSAGSSYEQYF. CDR3 nucleotide sequence: TGTGCCAGCAGTTCGGCAGGGTCTTCCTACGAGCAGTACTTC.

The chain has TRBV28 and TRBJ2-4; D ambiguous. CDR3 size: 17 residues. Trimming shortened V by 5 bases and J by 1 base, and 18 bases separated the two germline ends. Germline CDR1 reads MDHEN; CDR2 reads SYDVKM. Here the CDR3 DNA reads TGTGCCAGCAGTCTCCAAAGACTCGAGCTTGCCAAAAACATTCAGTACTTC. This codes for CASSLQRLELAKNIQYF.

The rearrangement uses TRBV7-2 and TRBJ1-5; a weak D match, TRBD1 (5 bases). V was shortened by 3 bases and J by 3 bases, with 12 bases between the two germline ends. This CDR3 comprises 15 residues. CDR1 and CDR2 from the germline V gene are SGHTA and FQGNSA. For the CDR3, the DNA is TGTGCCAGCAGCTTTGCGGGGGTTGACAATCAGCCCCAGCATTTT. Protein: CASSFAGVDNQPQHF.

This chain links TRBV5-1 with TRBJ1-1; the match to TRBD1 covers 7 bases. V shed 2 bases, J shed 4 bases, and the junction held 8 bases outside the gene matches. Germline V lookup: CDR1 SGHRS, CDR2 YFSETQ. CDR3 length equals 15 residues. The CDR3 DNA sequence: TGCGCCAGCAGCTTAACAGGGGCGGGGGTCACTGAAGCTTTCTTT. This codes for CASSLTGAGVTEAFF.

V is TRBV27 and J is TRBJ2-7, with D maybe TRBD2 (6 bases). The CDR3 extends over 15 amino acids. Trimming took off 2 bases at V and 4 bases at J, with 15 bases between the two ends. Per the germline V gene, CDR1 is MNHEY and CDR2 is SMNVEV (reference sequence). CDR3 DNA: TGTGCCAGCAGTTTAGGTTCCGCAGGGACTTACGAGCAGTACTTC. This translates into CASSLGSAGTYEQYF.

J is TRBJ2-7 and V is TRBV5-1; D possibly corresponds to TRBD1 (7 bases). V was shortened by 3 bases and J by 4 bases, with 17 bases between the two germline ends. CDR3 size: 15 residues. Germline-derived CDR1 and CDR2 are SGHRS and YFSETQ. The CDR3, as DNA: TGCGCCAGCAGCTCGGCGGGACAGCCTTCTTACGAGCAGTACTTC. As protein: CASSSAGQPSYEQYF. Complete variable domain (other parts from reference TRBV5-1 and TRBJ2-7): KAGVTQTPRYLIKTRGQQVTLSCSPISGHRSVSWYQQTPGQGLQFLFEYFSETQRNKGNFPGRFSGRQFSNSRSEMNVSTLELGDSALYLCASSSAGQPSYEQYFGPGTRLTVT.

This clone appeared a single time. The sample has other DNA sequences that encode this CDR3 too. The V call is TRBV28, the J call TRBJ2-5; D call uncertain. V was trimmed by 6 bases and J by 5 bases, leaving 7 bases between them. This CDR3 has 11 residues. Germline V CDR1 and CDR2: MDHEN, SYDVKM. The CDR3 sequence: CASSFRETQYF. The CDR3 DNA sequence: TGTGCCAGCAGCTTTAGGGAGACCCAGTACTTC.

The rearrangement uses TRBV7-3 and TRBJ2-7, with D unresolved. There are 14 residues in the CDR3. With 0 bases removed from V and 3 bases from J, the gap between germline ends came to 9 bases. CDR1 is SGHTA and CDR2 is FQGTGA in the germline V gene. This chain's CDR3 is CASSLTPGNYEQYF. The CDR3 region has the DNA TGTGCCAGCAGCTTAACTCCAGGAAACTACGAGCAGTACTTC.

The gene calls are TRBV2 and TRBJ1-6; D not resolved. The CDR3 contains 11 residues. V lost 9 bases and J lost 5, with 5 bases in between. Germline CDR1 reads SNHLY; CDR2 reads FYNNEI. Written as DNA, the CDR3 is TGTGCCAGTGACGATAATTCACCCCTCCACTTT. This sequence encodes CASDDNSPLHF. Supplemented by reference TRBV2 and TRBJ1-6, the full variable domain reads EPEVTQTPSHQVTQMGQEVILRCVPISNHLYFYWYRQILGQKVEFLVSFYNNEISEKSEIFDDQFSVERPDGSNFTLKIRSTKLEDSAMYFCASDDNSPLHFGNGTRLTVT.

This clone was seen a handful of times. Other DNA sequences in the same sample also yield this CDR3. This chain joins TRBV28 and TRBJ1-1; D unresolved. Trimming stripped 6 bases from V and 0 bases from J, with 11 bases between. Germline CDR1 and CDR2: MDHEN and SYDVKM. This CDR3 is 14 amino acids long. CDR3 in DNA: TGTGCCAGCAGCGGACTCGATATGAACACTGAAGCTTTCTTT. Translated, it gives CASSGLDMNTEAFF.

The chain is built from TRBV5-6 and TRBJ2-7; either TRBD1 or TRBD2 may supply D (5 bases each). The CDR3 is made up of 15 amino acids. Germline V lookup: CDR1 SGHDT, CDR2 YYEEEE. V was pared by 2 bases and J by 4 bases, with 16 bases between. The CDR3 loop is CASSFSGTIFYEQYF. The CDR3, as DNA: TGTGCCAGCAGCTTCTCCGGGACCATTTTTTACGAGCAGTACTTC.

The V gene is TRBV5-1, the J gene TRBJ2-7, with TRBD2 matching over 8 bases. The CDR3 spans 16 residues. Looked up from germline, CDR1 is SGHRS and CDR2 is YFSETQ. Germline trimming cut 7 bases from V and 2 bases from J; bases unmatched to any gene: 14. CDR3 amino acids: CASFPGIGGATYEQYF. CDR3 nucleotides: TGCGCCAGCTTCCCGGGGATCGGGGGGGCTACCTACGAGCAGTACTTC.

This chain uses TRBV19 with TRBJ1-6; TRBD1 matches at 9 bases. Germline assignment: CDR1 LNHDA and CDR2 SQIVND (reference sequence). Germline trimming cut 4 bases from V and 5 bases from J; bases unmatched to any gene: 6. The CDR3 extends over 16 amino acids. The CDR3 DNA reads as TGTGCCAGTAGTAAGGGGTGGACAGGGGATAATTCACCCCTCCACTTT. Its protein is CASSKGWTGDNSPLHF.

This clone has more than one count but fewer than ten. The chain is built from TRBV19 and TRBJ1-2, with 8 nucleotides matching TRBD1. Germline trimming cut 4 bases from V and 6 bases from J; bases unmatched to any gene: 4. Looked up from germline, CDR1 is LNHDA and CDR2 is SQIVND (reference sequence). This CDR3 comprises 13 residues. The CDR3 loop reads CASSTDRGHGYTF. Here the CDR3 DNA reads TGTGCCAGTAGTACCGACAGGGGCCATGGCTACACCTTC. The whole variable domain, remainder taken from reference TRBV19 and TRBJ1-2, is DGGITQSPKYLFRKEGQNVTLSCEQNLNHDAMYWYRQDPGQGLRLIYYSQIVNDFQKGDIAEGYSVSREKKESFPLTVTSAQKNPTAFYLCASSTDRGHGYTFGSGTRLTVV.

The V call is TRBV19, the J call TRBJ1-2; TRBD1 is a possible D gene (6 bases). V lost 7 bases and J lost 8, with 17 bases in between. This CDR3 comprises 13 residues. Germline V lookup: CDR1 LNHDA, CDR2 SQIVND (reference sequence). This chain's CDR3 is CASTLGAGDGYTF. CDR3 sequence (DNA): TGTGCCAGTACCCTGGGGGCAGGGGACGGCTACACCTTC.

This clone has just a few counts. This chain connects TRBV5-4 to TRBJ2-2, with D perhaps being TRBD1 or TRBD2 (5 bases each). V dropped 4 bases and J dropped 2 bases, with 12 bases sitting between them. In germline, CDR1 is SGHNT, CDR2 YYREEE (reference sequence). The CDR3 covers 15 residues. CDR3 DNA sequence: TGTGCCAGCAGCCATCTGGGGGTTAACACCGGGGAGCTGTTTTTT. Its translation is CASSHLGVNTGELFF.